This T cell receptor beta chain originates from a study of blood T cell repertoires in COVID-19. In its sample, this clone was seen once. J gave up 3 bases and V 5 bases, and 13 bases lay outside the gene matches. Germline lookup yields CDR1 MDHEN and CDR2 SYDVKM. This CDR3 is built from 17 residues. In the original analysis: Amplification of reference gene primers was used by the study to estimate nucleated cell counts. Sequencing used immunoSEQ multiplex PCR; TCRdb keeps in-frame clones, though not all of them. For V, J and clone size, that table is used; D and trimming come from the DNA. The data show about 110,000 clones, 65% to 90% seen once.

The sample consisted of peripheral blood. This chain joins TRBV28 and TRBJ1-5; 7 nucleotides agree with TRBD1. The TCR originated in a woman of 80 years or more with active or convalescent COVID-19. CDR3 sequence (DNA): TGTGCCAGCAGTCCCACACATGGACAGGCGTTCAATCAGCCCCAGCATTTT. Amino acid sequence: CASSPTHGQAFNQPQHF.